Following are 3 T cell receptor beta chains from one sample sequenced in a study of T cells after yellow fever vaccination. Using its own MiXCR run on the 5' RACE reads, TCRdb lists one record per CDR3 protein. The repertoire holds approximately 93,000 distinct CDR3 sequences, with roughly 5.2% as singletons. This material consisted of CD8+ T cells sorted from PBMCs, taken 10 days after the yellow fever booster vaccination. The receptors derive from a man younger than 35 who received the YFV17D yellow fever vaccine.

This clonotype has more than one count but fewer than ten. The rearrangement links TRBV6-1 to TRBJ2-1; D is unclear. Germline V lookup: CDR1 MNHNS, CDR2 SASEGT. The CDR3 consists of 14 residues. V was clipped by 5 bases and J by 4 bases, with 12 bases between them. In DNA, the CDR3 is TGTGCCAGCAGTTTCGAAAACAATTACAATGAGCAGTTCTTC. Translating gives CASSFENNYNEQFF.

The rearrangement links TRBV4-2 to TRBJ2-5, with D unclear. The CDR3 length is 12 residues. The germline V gene encodes CDR1 LGHNA and CDR2 YNFKEQ. V gave up 1 base and J gave up 3 bases, with 3 bases separating them. Here the CDR3 DNA reads TGTGCCAGCAGCCAAGGAAAAGAGACCCAGTACTTC. Residues: CASSQGKETQYF.

The chain employs TRBV9 and TRBJ2-1, with D possibly TRBD1 on 7 matching bases. CDR1 SGDLS and CDR2 YYNGEE come from the germline V gene. The CDR3 contains 15 residues. The V end lost 0 bases, the J end lost 9 bases, and 16 bases lay between the germline ends. The DNA for the CDR3 is TGTGCCAGCAGCGTAGGAGGGGGCGGAGGGACTGAGCAGTTCTTC. Its translation: CASSVGGGGGTEQFF.